The sequence of this TCR beta chain was determined in a study of T cell responses to AZD1222 COVID-19 vaccine (dated by TCRdb to about 2021). For the wider study: AZD1222 recipients with second doses at about 4 weeks or about 12 weeks were pooled, because spike-specific TCR depth and breadth did not differ between schedules. TCR sequencing covered some 240 trial participants: 200 to 210 given two doses of AZD1222 and about 26 given two doses of MenACWY control vaccine. Trial participants were enrolled by age into 18-55, 56-69 and 70-plus year subgroups, with around 150, 28 and 57 TCR-sequenced participants respectively. Summary of the overall study and its limitations: The vaccine-associated CD4 TCRs covered the entire spike protein, and the dominant responses fell in regions 160-218 and 743-854. Conclusions about previously exposed vaccinees were limited because only 5 or 6 AZD1222 recipients were SARS-CoV-2 seropositive at baseline. No day 14 peak-response samples were available, so repertoires were characterized only after the peak T cell response. Reportedly, close to half of the unique spike-specific TCRs recognized epitopes lying outside the regions that are mutated in the B.1.351 and B.1.1.7 variants. Spike-specific TCR breadth and depth rose significantly after two AZD1222 doses compared with day 0 and with MenACWY recipients. In the small 56-69-year group, the increase in depth fell short of significance, most likely because of low power. Most participants were white British and females outnumbered males, and the authors suggested that clonal diversity may have been underestimated.

What the time point label conveys for this sample: baseline before first vaccination. Samples from vaccinated people were obtained from the UK trials COV001 and COV002, which included a single-blind randomized controlled phase 2/3 trial of AZD1222 (ChAdOx1 nCoV-19) in healthy adults. Trial participant PBMC samples were collected at day 0 and day 28 after the second dose for TCRbeta chain sequencing. The CDR3 regions of human TCRbeta chains were analyzed by immunosequencing. In the authors' own workflow: TCRs in the repertoires were matched against a reference library of SARS-CoV-2-specific TCRs that had been generated with the MIRA antigen-specificity platform. Breadth was defined as the fraction of unique TCRs that were SARS-CoV-2-associated, and depth was defined as the fraction of total T cells that were SARS-CoV-2-associated. Using the MIRA data, each spike-specific TCR was assigned both to the spike region to which the TCR was reactive and to a CD4 or CD8 class. Log10-transformed breadth and depth values were compared by one-way ANOVA with Sidak's multiple comparisons tests. TCRdb provides this immuneACCESS table in a form limited to in-frame rearrangements. Some clones are lacking; in checked studies, under half of them reflect an unresolved V gene, and why the rest are absent is not known. V and J calls and clone size follow that table, whereas D and trimming were derived from the DNA. In this sample the table shows some 100,000 clones, 70% to 90% of which occur a single time. 10% to 13% of the sample belongs to the ten largest clones.

As regards this clone: Its specific antigen is unknown. Base qualities are missing; no much larger clone stands one base away.

From the cysteine up to the phenylalanine, the CDR3 has a length of 13 residues. Only CDR3 DNA is held: 39 bases, read in frame from base 1. V and J are truncated by 6 bases and 13 bases respectively, leaving an intervening sequence of 21 bases. The source of this sequence is an adult in good health. This specimen was peripheral blood, taken on day 0 of AZD1222 vaccination. This sequence uses TRBV12-3 or TRBV12-4 and TRBJ1-2, and perhaps TRBD1 as D gene, on 6 matching bases. Here is the DNA: TGTGCCAGCAGGGGGGCCGGGGCACCAGCATCCACCTTC. Protein translation: CASRGAGAPASTF.